This is a list of T cell receptor beta chains from one sample in a study of blood T cell repertoires in COVID-19. The repertoire was sequenced with immunoSEQ multiplex PCR; TCRdb's copy has only in-frame clones and lacks some. The table has some 38,000 clones, around 80% seen once. Sequencing was done on a sample of peripheral blood. The receptors shown here come from a man in his fifties or sixties in a cohort sampled during active COVID-19. Each CDR3 is given with its conserved first and last residue.

v_call	j_call	cdr3_aa
TRBV30	TRBJ1-5	CAWSPLGQLLYQPQHF
TRBV4-1	TRBJ2-7	CASSQDPSQVGREQYF
TRBV24-1	TRBJ2-1	CATSVAGLGYNEQFF
TRBV2	TRBJ2-3	CASPVVPSTDTQYF
TRBV28	TRBJ1-1	CASSLTGAQAFF
TRBV5-1	TRBJ2-1	CASMRGNSYNEQFF
TRBV10-3	TRBJ1-4	CAISPGLNNEKLFF
TRBV2	TRBJ2-2	CASSSVDEAGELFF
TRBV21-1	TRBJ1-1	CASSTLDDRETEAFF
TRBV9	TRBJ1-5	CASSVGTGYQPQHF
TRBV7-9	TRBJ1-2	CASSLFVRTGVLHGYTF
TRBV29-1	TRBJ2-2	CSVRDWTNTGELFF
TRBV6-5	TRBJ2-5	CASSPLAGILETQYF
TRBV5-4	TRBJ2-3	CASSPTTSDRDTQYF
TRBV9	TRBJ2-5	CASSTGTSGVEKTQYF
TRBV24-1	TRBJ1-2	CATSTGNYGYTF
TRBV5-6	TRBJ2-1	CASSRSGVSIDEQFF
TRBV19	TRBJ1-4	CASSSSFSGSGEKLFF
TRBV7-3	TRBJ2-2	CASSQGVTGELFF
TRBV11-2	TRBJ1-2	CASSLVMAAYGYTF
TRBV7-3	TRBJ2-7	CASSLTGRYEQYF
TRBV7-2	TRBJ2-7	CASSLVFLAGGGEQYF
TRBV10-1	TRBJ1-1	CASSERSPSGAFF
TRBV6-5	TRBJ2-5	CASSRAGGLETQYF
TRBV7-6	TRBJ2-5	CASSLTSGGYTGQETQYF
TRBV19	TRBJ2-5	CASSQTDRGSQETQYF
TRBV7-6	TRBJ2-5	CASSLGTVQETQYF
TRBV19	TRBJ1-2	CASSATGTYGYTF
TRBV9	TRBJ1-1	CASSVGQRNTEAFF
TRBV6-5	TRBJ2-5	CASRRDRGRGTQYF
TRBV10-3	TRBJ2-3	CAIRGAGGGDTQYF
TRBV7-8	TRBJ2-2	CASSRSGTVNTGELFF
TRBV2	TRBJ2-3	CASSVLAGETDTQYF
TRBV7-2	TRBJ1-5	CASSLGGTVNQPQHF
TRBV11-3	TRBJ2-1	CASSLDGEPGDEQFF
TRBV2	TRBJ2-7	CASSEQGSYEQYF
TRBV27	TRBJ1-1	CASSFLDRGPSRREAFF
TRBV5-5	TRBJ2-7	CASSTAGTSSYEQYF
TRBV10-3	TRBJ1-6	CAISEGQGYSPLHF
TRBV6-5	TRBJ2-7	CASSYSAGVGYEQYF
TRBV7-2	TRBJ1-1	CASSPRGRLEAFF
TRBV19	TRBJ2-1	CASSMNSGGNNEQFF
TRBV6-5	TRBJ1-1	CATPRGAEAFF
TRBV5-1	TRBJ2-7	CASKRLAATYEQYF
TRBV15	TRBJ2-7	CATSRSDSSYEQYF
TRBV5-1	TRBJ2-7	CASSLAGWTGGLAGTYEQYF
TRBV11-3	TRBJ2-7	CASSVGRASYEQYF
TRBV3-1/TRBV3-2	TRBJ2-5	CASSRVIRDRDQETQYF
TRBV6-1	TRBJ1-4	CASSVDRGTRVEKLFF
TRBV10-3	TRBJ2-1	CAISVAGEAHNEQFF
TRBV25-1	TRBJ2-7	CASSEPTGAPYEQYF